The present TCR beta chain was sequenced within a study of PD-L1 blockade in urothelial cancer. As for the study in general: In the patient group, about 90% of the roughly 30 were males with bladder-origin urothelial cancer. Blood yielded a median of approximately 140,000 T cells per sample.

The CDR3 sequence is 14 residues long. Trimming removed 1 base from V and 2 bases from J, with 7 bases in between. Germline V CDR1 and CDR2: LNHDA, SQIVND (reference sequence). The repertoire was sequenced with immunoSEQ multiplex PCR; TCRdb's copy has only in-frame clones and lacks some. This sample has under 45,000 clones, with about 79% found just once. Locally advanced or metastatic urothelial carcinoma was diagnosed in the patients. Here the sequenced sample was PBMCs, taken around atezolizumab (anti-PD-L1) treatment. The gene calls are TRBV19 and TRBJ2-3; D is perhaps TRBD2 (6 bases). The clonotype comes from a man aged 55 to 69 with urothelial cancer. The CDR3 DNA reads TGTGCCAGTAGTATAGCGGGGGACACAGATACGCAGTATTTT. Its translation: CASSIAGDTDTQYF.